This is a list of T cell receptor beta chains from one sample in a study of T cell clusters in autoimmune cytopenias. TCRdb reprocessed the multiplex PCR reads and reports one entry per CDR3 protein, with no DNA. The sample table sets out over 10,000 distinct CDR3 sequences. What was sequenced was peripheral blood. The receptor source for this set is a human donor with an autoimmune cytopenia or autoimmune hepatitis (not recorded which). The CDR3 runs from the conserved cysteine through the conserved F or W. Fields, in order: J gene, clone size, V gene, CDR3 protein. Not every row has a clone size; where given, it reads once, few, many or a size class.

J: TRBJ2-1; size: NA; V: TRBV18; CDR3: CASSPREGEQFF
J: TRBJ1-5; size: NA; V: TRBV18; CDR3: CASSPEIHQPQHF
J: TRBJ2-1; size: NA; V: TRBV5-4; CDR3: CASRTGVLNEQFF
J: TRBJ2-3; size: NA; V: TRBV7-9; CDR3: CASSSTDTQYF
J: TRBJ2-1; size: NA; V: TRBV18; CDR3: CASSPSGSNYNEQFF
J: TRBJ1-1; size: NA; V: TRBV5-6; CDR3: CASSVHQGWITEAFF
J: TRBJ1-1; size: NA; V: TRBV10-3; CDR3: CAISESAENTEAFF
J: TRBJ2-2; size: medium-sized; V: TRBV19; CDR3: CASMFLAGTGELFF
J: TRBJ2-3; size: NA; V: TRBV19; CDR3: CASSIRQVSTDTQYF
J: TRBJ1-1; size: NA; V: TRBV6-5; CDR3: CASSLGQGGPEAFF
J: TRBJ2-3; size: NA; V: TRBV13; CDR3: CASSRGLAGTDTQYF
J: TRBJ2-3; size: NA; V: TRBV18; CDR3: CASSPSGGGSTDTQYF
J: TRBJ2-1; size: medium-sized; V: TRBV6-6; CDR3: CASSSAGGVNEQFF
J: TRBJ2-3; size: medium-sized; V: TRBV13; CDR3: CASSLGTAGGRDTQYF
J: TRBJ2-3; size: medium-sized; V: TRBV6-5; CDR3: CASKRGRAEFDTQYF
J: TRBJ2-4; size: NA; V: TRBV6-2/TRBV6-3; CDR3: CASSQTGAAKNIQYF
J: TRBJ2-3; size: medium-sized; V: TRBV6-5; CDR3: CASRKSGQIDTQYF
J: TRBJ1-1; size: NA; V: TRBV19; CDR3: CASKLNMNTEAFF
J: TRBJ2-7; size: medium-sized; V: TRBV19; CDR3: CASSIFSGGGYYEQYF
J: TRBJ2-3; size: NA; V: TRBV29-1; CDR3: CSPRDRNADTQYF
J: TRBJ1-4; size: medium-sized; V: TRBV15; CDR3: CATSRPSDSATNEKLFF
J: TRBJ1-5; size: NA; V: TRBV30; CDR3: CAWSVARPGPQHF
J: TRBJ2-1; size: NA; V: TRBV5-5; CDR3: CASSWRGLAGDNEQFF
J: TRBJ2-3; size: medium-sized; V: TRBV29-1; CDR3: CSVRANTDTQYF
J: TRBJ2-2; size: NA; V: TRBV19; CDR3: CASSIKFYLNTGELFF
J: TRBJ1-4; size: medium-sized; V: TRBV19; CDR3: CASSWGGQLFF
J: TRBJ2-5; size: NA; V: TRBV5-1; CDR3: CASSLVGGETQYF
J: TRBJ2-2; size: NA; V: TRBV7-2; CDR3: CASSSRTGNTGELFF
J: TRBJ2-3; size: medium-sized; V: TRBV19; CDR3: CASSKGDTDTQYF
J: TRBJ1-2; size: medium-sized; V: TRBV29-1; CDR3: CSVENRDYGYTF
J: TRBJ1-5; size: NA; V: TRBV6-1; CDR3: CASSEGPNQPQHF
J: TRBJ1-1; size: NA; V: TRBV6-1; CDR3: CASSYSEGQKAFF
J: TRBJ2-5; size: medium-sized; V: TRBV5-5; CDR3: CASSLADRDRETQYF
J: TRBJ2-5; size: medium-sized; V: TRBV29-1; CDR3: CSVGAGGEETQYF
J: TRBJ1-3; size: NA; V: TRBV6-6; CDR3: CASSSGLSSGNTIYF
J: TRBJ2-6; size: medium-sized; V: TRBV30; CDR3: CAWSVLPSGANVLTF
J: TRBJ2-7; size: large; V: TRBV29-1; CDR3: CSVGGYYEQYF
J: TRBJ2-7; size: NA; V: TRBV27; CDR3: CASSALDRRDEQYF
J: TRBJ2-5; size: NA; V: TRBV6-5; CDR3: CASSRRVQETQYF
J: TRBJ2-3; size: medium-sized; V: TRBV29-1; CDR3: CSATGIMIGTDTQYF
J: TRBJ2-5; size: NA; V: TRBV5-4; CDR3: CASSLEGQGGRETQYF
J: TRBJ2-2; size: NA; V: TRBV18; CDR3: CASSSQGGGELFF
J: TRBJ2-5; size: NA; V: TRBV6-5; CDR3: CASSMTIQETQYF
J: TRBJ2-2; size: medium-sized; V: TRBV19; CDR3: CASSVWGQPNTGELFF
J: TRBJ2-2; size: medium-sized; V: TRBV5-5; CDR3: CASSAQGGDTGELFF
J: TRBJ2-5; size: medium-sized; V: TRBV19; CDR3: CASSMGGTQYF
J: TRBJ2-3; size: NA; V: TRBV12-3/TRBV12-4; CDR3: CASSFGLAGDTQYF
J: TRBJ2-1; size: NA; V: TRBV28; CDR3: CASISGNEQFF
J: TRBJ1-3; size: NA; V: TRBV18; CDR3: CASSRAEVFGNTIYF
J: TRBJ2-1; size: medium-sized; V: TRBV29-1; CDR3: CSAQLRGVDNEQFF
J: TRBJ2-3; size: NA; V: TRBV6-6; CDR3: CASINRDRTTDTQYF
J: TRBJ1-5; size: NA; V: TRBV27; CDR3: CASRLSWGQPQHF
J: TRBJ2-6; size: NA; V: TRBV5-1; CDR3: CASSLGAGANVLTF
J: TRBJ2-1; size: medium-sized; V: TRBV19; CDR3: CASSTRLAALYNEQFF
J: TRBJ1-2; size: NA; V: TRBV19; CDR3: CATSGFVKGYTF